The 3 T cell receptor beta chains below come from one sample, sequenced in a study of control samples from healthy donors and cancer patients. Assay: immunoSEQ multiplex PCR; the TCRdb copy retains only in-frame clones and omits some. Among approximately 150,000 clones, 91% were seen once, and the ten largest hold approximately 2.9%. The sample was blood. Source of these receptors: a man younger than 45 in good health.

V gene TRBV7-9 combines with J gene TRBJ1-4, with D hard to call. Germline CDR1 and CDR2: SEHNR and FQNEAQ (reference sequence). With 5 bases removed from V and 8 bases from J, the gap between germline ends came to 21 bases. CDR3 length equals 16 residues. CDR3 sequence (DNA): TGTGCCAGCAGCCCAACCCCAAAAAATCGCGGGGAAAAACTGTTTTTT. Translation gives CASSPTPKNRGEKLFF.

The CDR3 loop reads CASSEQGSGNTIYF. The CDR3 coding sequence is TGTGCCAGCAGTGAACAGGGTAGCGGAAACACCATATATTTT. The chain uses TRBV2 and TRBJ1-3; possible D gene TRBD1, 5 bases. Germline V gene data show CDR1 as SNHLY and CDR2 as FYNNEI. V shed 2 bases and J shed 4 bases, with 9 bases lying between them. CDR3 length: 14 amino acids. Looking up the rest from reference TRBV2 and TRBJ1-3 gives the full variable domain: EPEVTQTPSHQVTQMGQEVILRCVPISNHLYFYWYRQILGQKVEFLVSFYNNEISEKSEIFDDQFSVERPDGSNFTLKIRSTKLEDSAMYFCASSEQGSGNTIYFGEGSWLTVV.

This chain joins TRBV25-1 and TRBJ2-2; a possible D gene is TRBD1 (5 bases). The germline V and J ends were trimmed by 2 bases and 2 bases, with 9 bases remaining between them. The CDR3 has 15 residues. In germline, CDR1 is MGHDK, CDR2 SYGVNS. Written as DNA, the CDR3 is TGTGCCAGCAGTGAAGGGGCATCTAACACCGGGGAGCTGTTTTTT. As protein: CASSEGASNTGELFF.